A single sample gave rise to the 18 T cell receptor beta chains below, sequenced in a study of CD8 T cells in ankylosing spondylitis. General study findings and limits: A motif of under 10 highly homologous TCR beta variants was seen as apparently characteristic of ankylosing spondylitis blood.

The antigens for these receptors are not known. TCRdb re-called the 5' RACE reads through MiXCR, storing one row per CDR3 protein. The data hold a few hundred thousand distinct CDR3 sequences, with less than 9.5% observed a single time. Sequencing input: blood, either unsorted or a sorted T cell fraction (not recorded which). The source is a male donor with ankylosing spondylitis.

This rearrangement joins TRBV12-5 to TRBJ2-7; D perhaps matches TRBD1 (7 bases). Germline V gene data show CDR1 as LGHNT and CDR2 as FRNRAP. This CDR3 is built from 14 residues. V lost 5 bases and J lost 3, with 14 bases in between. The CDR3 loop is CASGPRGANYEQYF. Written as DNA, the CDR3 is TGTGCTAGTGGTCCCAGGGGGGCTAACTACGAGCAGTACTTC. The full variable domain, completed using reference TRBV12-5 and TRBJ2-7, is DARVTQTPRHKVTEMGQEVTMRCQPILGHNTVFWYRQTMMQGLELLAYFRNRAPLDDSGMPKDRFSAEMPDATLATLKIQPSEPRDSAVYFCASGPRGANYEQYFGPGTRLTVT.

At least ten counts were recorded for this clonotype. The rearrangement links TRBV2 to TRBJ2-7; a possible D gene is TRBD1 (6 bases). Germline assignment: CDR1 SNHLY and CDR2 FYNNEI. CDR3 length equals 14 residues. V gave up 5 bases and J gave up 2 bases, with 13 bases separating them. In DNA form, the CDR3 reads TGTGCCAGCAGTTCTGTCGGACAGACCTACGAGCAGTACTTC. Translated, it gives CASSSVGQTYEQYF.

This clonotype was seen only a few times. The genes are TRBV28 and TRBJ2-7, with D perhaps matching TRBD1 or TRBD2 (5 bases each). With 6 bases removed from V and 2 bases from J, the gap between germline ends came to 17 bases. Germline CDR1 is MDHEN and CDR2 is SYDVKM. This CDR3 region has 15 residues. The CDR3 bases are TGTGCCAGCAGGCCCGCAGGGACCTGGGCCTACGAGCAGTACTTC. As protein: CASRPAGTWAYEQYF.

This chain joins TRBV12-3 or TRBV12-4 and TRBJ2-7; no clear D. This CDR3 has 14 amino acids. V lost 5 bases and J lost 0, with 11 bases in between. The CDR3 region has the DNA TGTGCCAGCAGTCCCGGGCTGATCTCCTACGAGCAGTACTTC. Translating gives CASSPGLISYEQYF.

This clonotype was observed a few times. The V and J genes are TRBV4-1 and TRBJ2-5; D gene ambiguous. CDR1 is MGHRA and CDR2 is YSYEKL in the germline V gene. This CDR3 spans 12 amino acids. Trimming pared 1 base from V and 9 bases from J, leaving 9 bases between. The CDR3 nucleotides read TGCGCCAGCAGCCAAGGACCGACCCCCCAGTACTTC. The encoded protein is CASSQGPTPQYF.

This clonotype was seen only a few times. The CDR3 bases are TGCGCCAGCAGCCATGAGACGGGACTAGCAGGGAGGACCGGGGAGCTGTTTTTT. Protein product: CASSHETGLAGRTGELFF. The rearrangement uses TRBV4-1 and TRBJ2-2, with 9 positions matching TRBD2. CDR1 and CDR2 from the germline V gene are MGHRA and YSYEKL. V trimming: 3 bases; J trimming: 5 bases; junction bases outside the gene matches: 13. The CDR3 has 18 residues.

This clonotype was observed a few times. J is TRBJ2-3 and V is TRBV28, with 10 bases lining up with TRBD1. The CDR3 loop spans 17 amino acids. V was pared by 5 bases and J by 4 bases, with 12 bases of the junction left unmatched. Per germline, CDR1 MDHEN and CDR2 SYDVKM. CDR3 nucleotides: TGTGCCAGCAGTACCCTTGGGACAGGGGTTGAGGCAGATACGCAGTATTTT. Translating gives CASSTLGTGVEADTQYF.

The chain has TRBV25-1 and TRBJ2-1, with 9 nucleotides matching TRBD1. The V segment lost 1 base and the J segment 2 bases; nucleotides outside the gene matches: 3. Germline values: CDR1 MGHDK, CDR2 SYGVNS. This CDR3 is 16 amino acids long. In nucleotides, the CDR3 is TGTGCCAGCAGTGAATCGACAGGGGGGACCTACAATGAGCAGTTCTTC. Translation gives CASSESTGGTYNEQFF. The complete variable domain, with remaining parts taken from reference TRBV25-1 and TRBJ2-1, reads EADIYQTPRYLVIGTGKKITLECSQTMGHDKMYWYQQDPGMELHLIHYSYGVNSTEKGDLSSESTVSRIRTEHFPLTLESARPSHTSQYLCASSESTGGTYNEQFFGPGTRLTVL.

The genes are TRBV5-5 and TRBJ2-7, with a weak D call TRBD2 (6 bases). The CDR3 runs 14 residues. The V and J ends lost 0 bases and 4 bases respectively, with 11 bases between them. Germline lookup yields CDR1 SGHKS and CDR2 YYEKEE (reference sequence). The CDR3 DNA sequence: TGTGCCAGCAGCTTGGCCTGGGGGGAGTACGAGCAGTACTTC. Translating it yields CASSLAWGEYEQYF.

Of note for this clonotype: Mismatch with germline at one junction end may stem from a read error. The chain couples TRBV6-2 or TRBV6-3 to TRBJ2-7; 7 nucleotides align to TRBD2. CDR1 is MNHEY, CDR2 SVGEGT, per germline. The CDR3 runs to 14 residues. CDR3 residues: CASSSHLRPSGASF. DNA for the CDR3: TGTGCCAGCAGTTCTCACCTACGACCTAGCGGAGCCAGTTTC.

This clonotype has more than one count but fewer than ten. The J gene is TRBJ2-3, the V gene TRBV28, with D possibly being TRBD2 (6 bases). The CDR3 has 15 amino acids. Germline V gene sequence: CDR1 MDHEN, CDR2 SYDVKM. Trimming stripped 3 bases from V and 2 bases from J, with 12 bases between. The CDR3 sequence is CASSFSGGSTDTQYF. CDR3 nucleotides: TGTGCCAGCAGTTTCTCTGGAGGGTCCACAGATACGCAGTATTTT.

This clonotype appeared a few times. The V call is TRBV2, the J call TRBJ2-2; 8 bases fit TRBD1. J gave up 4 bases and V 10 bases, and 14 bases lay outside the gene matches. The germline CDR1 and CDR2 sequences are SNHLY and FYNNEI. CDR3 size: 16 residues. CDR3 coding DNA: TGTGCCACCAGAGAGGACAGGGCCCGGGCCACCGGGGAGCTGTTTTTT. Its protein is CATREDRARATGELFF.

This clonotype showed up many times. This chain links TRBV10-3 with TRBJ2-3; D may match TRBD1 or TRBD2 (5 bases each). V dropped 10 bases and J dropped 1 base, with 12 bases sitting between them. This CDR3 has 13 residues. Germline V CDR1 and CDR2: ENHRY, SYGVKD. The CDR3 region is CANRDGGTDTQYF. CDR3 DNA: TGTGCCAATCGGGACGGAGGCACAGATACGCAGTATTTT.

V and J are TRBV2 and TRBJ2-7; TRBD2 aligns across 9 bases. Germline V gene data show CDR1 as SNHLY and CDR2 as FYNNEI. There are 13 residues in the CDR3. The V and J ends lost 8 bases and 6 bases, in that order; junction bases with no gene match: 8. The CDR3 is CASDVAGVGEQYF. DNA of the CDR3: TGTGCCAGCGACGTAGCGGGAGTAGGCGAGCAGTACTTC.

This clonotype was detected many times. The chain uses TRBV27 and TRBJ1-2; 7 nucleotides align to TRBD1. Per germline, CDR1 MNHEY and CDR2 SMNVEV (reference sequence). V lost 4 bases and J lost 5; bases outside the gene matches: 1. This CDR3 is built from 12 residues. The CDR3 region is CASSSGGYGYTF. In DNA, the CDR3 is TGTGCCAGCAGTTCAGGGGGGTATGGCTACACCTTC.

This clonotype was counted at least ten times. The CDR3 DNA reads as TGCGCCAGCAGCTTGACTCCCACAGATACGCAGTATTTT. Its protein is CASSLTPTDTQYF. The V and J genes are TRBV5-1 and TRBJ2-3, with D uncertain. This CDR3 has 13 amino acids. CDR1 is SGHRS and CDR2 is YFSETQ in the germline V gene. V was shortened by 1 base and J by 2 bases, with 5 bases between the two germline ends.

This clonotype showed up just a few times. The rearrangement uses TRBV7-9 and TRBJ2-7; 9 bases are a match to TRBD2. The trim removed 1 base at V and 2 bases at J, leaving 9 bases unmatched. CDR3 length: 17 residues. CDR1 is SEHNR, CDR2 FQNEAQ, per germline (reference sequence). CDR3 region: CASSLGVGLAPTYEQYF. The CDR3 nucleotides are TGTGCCAGCAGCTTAGGAGTCGGACTAGCGCCGACCTACGAGCAGTACTTC.

The rearrangement joins TRBV7-3 to TRBJ2-5; a possible D gene is TRBD2 (5 bases). The CDR3 contains 15 residues. V dropped 1 base and J dropped 5 bases, with 14 bases sitting between them. From germline, CDR1 is SGHTA and CDR2 FQGTGA. The CDR3 loop is CASSLIGRRLETQYF. The CDR3 bases are TGTGCCAGCAGCTTAATTGGGAGACGACTGGAGACCCAGTACTTC.